Shown below are 25 T cell receptor beta chains from a single sample sequenced in a study of a mutant IDH1 vaccine in newly diagnosed glioma. Assay: immunoSEQ multiplex PCR; the TCRdb copy retains only in-frame clones and omits some. Of under 75,000 clones listed, 80% to 95% are singletons. Time point: baseline, week 1 (first vaccination visit). Noted treatment: pre-vaccination baseline after standard-of-care therapy. Here the sequenced sample was PBMCs, taken from a glioma patient treated with radiotherapy, temozolomide or both. The receptors were sampled from a man aged 50 to 60 with glioma.

This clone was seen once. V and J are TRBV29-1 and TRBJ2-7; 10 bases match TRBD2. V lost 4 bases and J lost 7; bases outside the gene matches: 7. This CDR3 contains 13 residues. Germline values: CDR1 SQVTM, CDR2 ANQGSEA. In nucleotides, the CDR3 is TGCAGCGTTGTTCCGCTAGCGGGAGCAGAGCAGTACTTC. Translated: CSVVPLAGAEQYF.

This clone has a single count. This chain uses TRBV30 with TRBJ2-7; the D gene is possibly TRBD2 (6 bases). The CDR3 length is 11 residues. Germline V lookup: CDR1 GTSNPN, CDR2 SVGIG (reference sequence). Deletions cut 4 bases from V and 5 bases from J, with 9 bases between. The CDR3 is CAWTGGNEQYF. CDR3 coding DNA: TGTGCCTGGACTGGCGGGAACGAGCAGTACTTC. Combining the CDR3 with reference TRBV30 and TRBJ2-7 gives the whole variable domain SQTIHQWPATLVQPVGSPLSLECTVEGTSNPNLYWYRQAAGRGLQLLFYSVGIGQISSEVPQNLSASRPQDRQFILSSKKLLLSDSGFYLCAWTGGNEQYFGPGTRLTVT.

The CDR3 reads CAISEAAGSQPQHF. CDR3 nucleotide sequence: TGTGCCATCAGTGAGGCGGCAGGGAGCCAGCCCCAGCATTTT. V is TRBV10-3 and J is TRBJ1-5; TRBD1 might be the D (5 bases). Germline V gene sequence: CDR1 ENHRY, CDR2 SYGVKD. The CDR3 spans 14 residues. Trimming shortened V by 2 bases and J by 7 bases, and 12 bases separated the two germline ends.

The V gene is TRBV5-6, the J gene TRBJ1-5, with D hard to call. V lost 2 bases, J lost 7 bases, and 16 bases lay in between. Germline V lookup: CDR1 SGHDT, CDR2 YYEEEE. The CDR3 length is 15 residues. The chain's CDR3 is CASSFLGSGGQPQHF. The CDR3 DNA reads as TGTGCCAGCAGCTTCTTAGGTAGCGGTGGGCAGCCCCAGCATTTT.

The chain recombines TRBV6-1 with TRBJ2-7, with 7 bases aligning to TRBD1. J lost 2 bases, V lost 5 bases, and 9 bases had no gene match. This CDR3 is 15 amino acids long. Germline lookup yields CDR1 MNHNS and CDR2 SASEGT. CDR3 protein: CASSPRTGLTYEQYF. The CDR3 coding sequence is TGTGCCAGCAGTCCCCGGACAGGCCTGACCTACGAGCAGTACTTC.

The rearrangement joins TRBV6-1 to TRBJ1-1; D is undetermined. V was shortened by 6 bases and J by 0 bases, with 8 bases between the two germline ends. The CDR3 contains 13 residues. Germline-derived CDR1 and CDR2 are MNHNS and SASEGT. DNA of the CDR3: TGTGCCAGCAGAAAGGACCTGAACACTGAAGCTTTCTTT. This gives the protein CASRKDLNTEAFF.

This sequence joins TRBV2 and TRBJ2-7, with D maybe TRBD2 (6 bases). The CDR3 is 16 residues long. Germline V gene sequence: CDR1 SNHLY, CDR2 FYNNEI. Trimming removed 7 bases from V and 2 bases from J, with 21 bases in between. The CDR3 reads CASKGLPPGVTYEQYF. In DNA form, the CDR3 reads TGTGCCAGCAAGGGACTGCCTCCGGGAGTTACCTACGAGCAGTACTTC.

The J gene is TRBJ2-7, the V gene TRBV19; the match to TRBD1 covers 9 bases. Per the germline V gene, CDR1 is LNHDA and CDR2 is SQIVND (reference sequence). V lost 3 bases, J lost 5 bases, and 8 bases stayed unmatched. There are 15 residues in the CDR3. The CDR3 region has the DNA TGTGCCAGTAGTATCGGAGACAGGGGGGCGGACGAGCAGTACTTC. This encodes CASSIGDRGADEQYF.

V gene TRBV2 combines with J gene TRBJ2-7; unclear D gene. The CDR3 is 13 residues long. Trimming removed 3 bases from V and 1 base from J, with 7 bases in between. Germline values: CDR1 SNHLY, CDR2 FYNNEI. This CDR3 is CASSDGLSYEQYF. The DNA of the CDR3 is TGTGCCAGCAGTGACGGATTATCCTACGAGCAGTACTTC.

This clone was detected only once. V gene TRBV18 combines with J gene TRBJ1-5; TRBD1 matches at 7 bases. This CDR3 has 15 amino acids. In germline, CDR1 is KGHSH, CDR2 LQKENI. Trimming took 3 bases from V and 4 from J; bases not matched to a gene: 6. The CDR3 loop is CASSPPGQQNQPQHF. The CDR3 region has the DNA TGTGCCAGCTCACCGCCGGGACAGCAGAATCAGCCCCAGCATTTT.

The chain carries TRBV19 and TRBJ2-3; D unresolved. V lost 4 bases and J 0 bases, leaving 8 bases between the germline ends. CDR3 length: 14 residues. The germline gives CDR1 LNHDA, CDR2 SQIVND (reference sequence). The CDR3 reads CASSTGVSTDTQYF. In DNA, the CDR3 is TGTGCCAGTAGTACTGGGGTCAGCACAGATACGCAGTATTTT.

This clone came up once. The rearrangement uses TRBV4-2 and TRBJ1-1, with D unclear. V lost 2 bases, J lost 1 base, and 11 bases lay in between. This CDR3 spans 15 amino acids. CDR1 and CDR2 from the germline V gene are LGHNA and YNFKEQ. DNA of the CDR3: TGTGCCAGCAGCCAACCCGACCTGGGGAACACTGAAGCTTTCTTT. Translating it yields CASSQPDLGNTEAFF.

The V and J genes are TRBV5-1 and TRBJ2-1; 12 nucleotides line up with TRBD2. The CDR3 runs 15 residues. Germline values: CDR1 SGHRS, CDR2 YFSETQ. V trimming: 0 bases; J trimming: 7 bases; junction bases outside the gene matches: 2. CDR3 coding DNA: TGCGCCAGCAGCTTGGGACTAGCGGGAGAGAATGAGCAGTTCTTC. Protein product: CASSLGLAGENEQFF.

This clone has just a few counts. The chain recombines TRBV28 with TRBJ1-5; D call uncertain. Trimming stripped 4 bases from V and 0 bases from J, with 13 bases between. The CDR3 length is 16 residues. Germline CDR1 and CDR2: MDHEN and SYDVKM. In DNA form, the CDR3 reads TGTGCCAGCAGTTCTCCCGGAGTCGATAGCAATCAGCCCCAGCATTTT. It encodes CASSSPGVDSNQPQHF.

This clone was seen just once. The rearrangement joins TRBV30 to TRBJ2-3; D is tentatively TRBD1 or TRBD2 (5 bases each). The V gene's germline CDR1 is GTSNPN and CDR2 SVGIG (reference sequence). This CDR3 has 11 residues. Trimming left V 5 bases short and J 5 bases short, with 8 bases between. CDR3 amino acids: CAWYGGDTQYF. The CDR3 region has the DNA TGTGCCTGGTATGGGGGAGATACGCAGTATTTT.

V usage is TRBV30 and J usage is TRBJ2-5; 10 bases match TRBD1. V was clipped by 1 base and J by 10 bases; unmatched bases: 6. Per germline, CDR1 GTSNPN and CDR2 SVGIG (reference sequence). The CDR3 is 13 residues long. The CDR3 DNA sequence: TGTGCCTGGAGTGGGGGACAGGGGAGGCGCCAGTACTTC. Its protein product is CAWSGGQGRRQYF.

The chain has TRBV29-1 and TRBJ2-7, with 10 bases identical to TRBD1. V was clipped by 7 bases and J by 7 bases; unmatched bases: 10. From germline, CDR1 is SQVTM and CDR2 ANQGSEA. CDR3 length: 13 residues. The CDR3 region is CSAKTGGTREQYF. The CDR3 nucleotides read TGCAGCGCAAAGACAGGGGGCACACGGGAGCAGTACTTC.

DNA of the CDR3: TGTGCCATTGCTTTGAGAGGATACGAGCAGTACTTC. Its protein product is CAIALRGYEQYF. This chain uses TRBV10-3 with TRBJ2-7; D is unresolved. The CDR3 has 12 residues. The V and J ends lost 9 bases and 4 bases respectively, with 13 bases between them. The germline gives CDR1 ENHRY, CDR2 SYGVKD.

The chain recombines TRBV4-1 with TRBJ1-2, with D hard to call. Trimming removed 0 bases from V and 8 bases from J, with 16 bases in between. This CDR3 has 15 amino acids. The germline gives CDR1 MGHRA, CDR2 YSYEKL. CDR3 in amino acids: CASSQDSTDLRGYTF. The CDR3 DNA reads TGCGCCAGCAGCCAAGATAGTACAGACCTGCGGGGCTACACCTTC.

The genes are TRBV19 and TRBJ2-5, with unresolved D. Trimming removed 5 bases at V and 1 base at J, with 11 bases between. The CDR3 spans 14 residues. Germline V gene lookup returns CDR1 LNHDA and CDR2 SQIVND (reference sequence). The CDR3 loop is CASSPARLQETQYF. In DNA, the CDR3 is TGTGCCAGTAGTCCCGCACGACTCCAAGAGACCCAGTACTTC.

The genes are TRBV7-9 and TRBJ2-7; D gene ambiguous. CDR3 length: 11 residues. In germline, CDR1 is SEHNR, CDR2 FQNEAQ (reference sequence). The V end was cut by 5 bases, the J end by 4 bases, with 6 bases between. The CDR3 reads CASSAQYEQYF. As DNA, the CDR3 is TGTGCCAGCAGCGCCCAATACGAGCAGTACTTC.

This chain uses TRBV15 with TRBJ1-3; no firm D call. The germline V gene encodes CDR1 LNHNV and CDR2 YYDKDF (reference sequence). The CDR3 is 12 residues long. Trimming shortened V by 6 bases and J by 9 bases, and 12 bases separated the two germline ends. CDR3 bases: TGTGCCACCAGTGGCGTGAGAGGCACCATATATTTT. As protein: CATSGVRGTIYF.

The chain combines TRBV9 with TRBJ1-4, with a tentative D call TRBD1 (6 bases). The CDR3 length is 16 residues. In germline, CDR1 is SGDLS, CDR2 YYNGEE. Trimming cost V 0 bases and J 2 bases, with 11 bases left between them. In DNA form, the CDR3 reads TGTGCCAGCAGCGTAGATAGGGGGAGTACTAATGAAAAACTGTTTTTT. It encodes CASSVDRGSTNEKLFF. Drawing the rest from reference TRBV9 and TRBJ1-4, the complete variable domain is DSGVTQTPKHLITATGQRVTLRCSPRSGDLSVYWYQQSLDQGLQFLIQYYNGEERAKGNILERFSAQQFPDLHSELNLSSLELGDSALYFCASSVDRGSTNEKLFFGSGTQLSVL.

This chain joins TRBV5-4 and TRBJ2-1, with no clear D. CDR1 is SGHNT and CDR2 is YYREEE in the germline V gene (reference sequence). The V and J ends lost 1 base and 8 bases respectively, with 7 bases between them. The CDR3 is made up of 12 amino acids. The CDR3 DNA follows: TGTGCCAGCAGCTTGAGGGTTGATGAGCAGTTCTTC. Translation gives CASSLRVDEQFF.

A single count supports this clone. The chain is built from TRBV18 and TRBJ2-7, with 7 bases lining up with TRBD2. Germline trimming cut 6 bases from V and 6 bases from J; bases unmatched to any gene: 14. The CDR3 totals 15 residues. In germline, CDR1 is KGHSH, CDR2 LQKENI. The CDR3 region is CASSGKRDRLGEQYF. The CDR3 DNA reads TGTGCCAGCTCCGGCAAGCGGGATCGATTAGGCGAGCAGTACTTC.